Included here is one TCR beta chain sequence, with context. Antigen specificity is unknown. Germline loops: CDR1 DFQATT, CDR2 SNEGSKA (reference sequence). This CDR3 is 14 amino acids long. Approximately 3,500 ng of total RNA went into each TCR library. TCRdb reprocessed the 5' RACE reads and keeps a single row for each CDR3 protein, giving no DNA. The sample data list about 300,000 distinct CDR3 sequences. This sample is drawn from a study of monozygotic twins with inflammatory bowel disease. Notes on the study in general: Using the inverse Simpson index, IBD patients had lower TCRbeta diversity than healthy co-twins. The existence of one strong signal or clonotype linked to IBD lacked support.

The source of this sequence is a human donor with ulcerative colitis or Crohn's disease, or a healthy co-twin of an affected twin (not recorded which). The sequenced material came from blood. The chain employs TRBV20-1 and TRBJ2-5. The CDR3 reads CSAIILAGQETQYF.